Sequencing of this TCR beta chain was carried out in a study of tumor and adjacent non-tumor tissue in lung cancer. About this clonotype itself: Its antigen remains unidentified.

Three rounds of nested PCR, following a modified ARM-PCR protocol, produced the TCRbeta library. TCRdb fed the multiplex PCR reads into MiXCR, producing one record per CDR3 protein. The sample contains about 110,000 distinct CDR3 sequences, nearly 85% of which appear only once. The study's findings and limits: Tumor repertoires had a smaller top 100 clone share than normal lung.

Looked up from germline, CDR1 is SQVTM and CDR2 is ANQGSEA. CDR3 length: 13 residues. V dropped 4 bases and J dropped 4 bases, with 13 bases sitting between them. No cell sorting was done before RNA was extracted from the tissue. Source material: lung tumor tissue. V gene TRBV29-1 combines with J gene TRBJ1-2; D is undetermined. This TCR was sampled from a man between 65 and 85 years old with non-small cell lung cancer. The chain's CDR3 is CSVGTSEFYGYTF. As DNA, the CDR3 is TGCAGCGTTGGAACAAGTGAATTCTATGGCTACACCTTC.